The following is a TCR beta chain sequence with its context. The sample comes from a study of human T cells and chemical hapten exposure. The time point here: pre-sensitization, week 0. Treatment of the sample: therapeutic diphenylcyclopropenone sensitization with weekly scalp DPC. One entry per CDR3 protein, called by TCRdb with MiXCR from the RACE reads. The table has more than 300,000 distinct CDR3 sequences, around 5.5% seen once. Between the trimmed V and J ends, which lost 8 bases and 0 bases, there was a span of 13 bases. This CDR3 has 14 amino acids. Germline V gene sequence: CDR1 SEHNR, CDR2 FQNEAQ (reference sequence).

The sample here was whole blood, taken in connection with sensitization to the hapten diphenylcyclopropenone (DPC). This sequence was found in a woman aged 18-29 years with alopecia areata. Some clones in this sample may be carry-over from other donors' samples. V and J are TRBV7-9 and TRBJ1-1, with TRBD1 as a possible D gene (5 bases). CDR3: CASVLAGLNTEAFF. DNA for the CDR3: TGTGCCAGCGTCTTGGCAGGGCTGAACACTGAAGCTTTCTTT.